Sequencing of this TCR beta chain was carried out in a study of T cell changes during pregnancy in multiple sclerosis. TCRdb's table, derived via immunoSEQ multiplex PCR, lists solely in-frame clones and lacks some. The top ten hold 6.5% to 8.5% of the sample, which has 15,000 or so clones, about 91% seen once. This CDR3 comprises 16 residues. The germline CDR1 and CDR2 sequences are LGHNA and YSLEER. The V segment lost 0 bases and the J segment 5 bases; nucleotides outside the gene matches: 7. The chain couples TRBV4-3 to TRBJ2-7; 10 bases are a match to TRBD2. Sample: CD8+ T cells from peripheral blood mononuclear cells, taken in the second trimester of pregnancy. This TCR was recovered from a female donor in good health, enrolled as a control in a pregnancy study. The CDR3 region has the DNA TGCGCCAGCAGCCAAGACAGGGCTAGCGGGAGCCACGAGCAGTACTTC. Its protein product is CASSQDRASGSHEQYF.